Presented here are 29 T cell receptor beta chains from one specimen sequenced in a study of cytomegalovirus exposure and HLA in healthy donors. Sequenced by immunoSEQ multiplex PCR; TCRdb stores in-frame clones only, minus some. The table has a few hundred thousand clones, less than 90% seen once. Sequencing was performed on PBMCs. These receptors were obtained from a man aged 18 to 30 in good health and CMV-seropositive.

The rearrangement links TRBV6-1 to TRBJ1-1; D unresolved. The CDR3 has 12 residues. Germline V gives CDR1 MNHNS, CDR2 SASEGT. Trimming pared 6 bases from V and 5 bases from J, leaving 10 bases between. Written as DNA, the CDR3 is TGTGCCAGCAGCCCCCTCGGGACTGAAGCTTTCTTT. Amino acids: CASSPLGTEAFF.

CDR3 bases: TGTGCCAGCAGGGTTATGGGAAGTCCGTACACTGAAGCTTTCTTT. Translation gives CASRVMGSPYTEAFF. The V call is TRBV27, the J call TRBJ1-1, with D hard to call. From germline, CDR1 is MNHEY and CDR2 SMNVEV (reference sequence). The V end lost 6 bases, the J end lost 3 bases, and 17 bases lay between the germline ends. The CDR3 is 15 amino acids.

The chain has TRBV20-1 and TRBJ1-1; D remains unclear. Germline CDR1 reads DFQATT; CDR2 reads SNEGSKA (reference sequence). This CDR3 is 10 amino acids long. V was shortened by 5 bases and J by 11 bases, with 12 bases between the two germline ends. In DNA, the CDR3 is TGCAGTGCTGATGGGCGGAAGGCTTTCTTT. Its translation: CSADGRKAFF.

This clone appeared a few times. The chain couples TRBV28 to TRBJ2-4; no firm D call. The CDR3 length is 16 residues. V lost 1 base and J lost 1, with 11 bases in between. Germline CDR1 reads MDHEN; CDR2 reads SYDVKM. CDR3 in DNA: TGTGCCAGCAGTTTATCAGGCCCCCAGGCCAAAAACATTCAGTACTTC. It encodes CASSLSGPQAKNIQYF.

The V and J genes are TRBV7-6 and TRBJ1-5; D is perhaps TRBD1 (5 bases). CDR3 length equals 13 residues. V gave up 5 bases and J gave up 11 bases, with 16 bases separating them. The germline CDR1 and CDR2 sequences are SGHVS and FNYEAQ. This CDR3 reads CASSRQEGLTQHF. CDR3 nucleotides: TGTGCCAGCAGCCGCCAGGAGGGGCTAACCCAGCATTTT. The full variable domain, with the rest looked up from reference TRBV7-6 and TRBJ1-5, is GAGVSQSPRYKVTKRGQDVALRCDPISGHVSLYWYRQALGQGPEFLTYFNYEAQQDKSGLPNDRFSAERPEGSISTLTIQRTEQRDSAMYRCASSRQEGLTQHFGDGTRLSIL.

This rearrangement joins TRBV5-1 to TRBJ1-1, with D possibly being TRBD1 (6 bases). The CDR3 extends over 13 amino acids. The germline gives CDR1 SGHRS, CDR2 YFSETQ. V gave up 7 bases and J gave up 3 bases, with 13 bases separating them. CDR3 bases: TGCGCCAGCGGCGAACAGGGCGACACTGAAGCTTTCTTT. Its protein is CASGEQGDTEAFF.

The chain employs TRBV19 and TRBJ1-2; D is unclear. Germline lookup yields CDR1 LNHDA and CDR2 SQIVND (reference sequence). The CDR3 runs to 11 residues. The CDR3 is CASVGRYGYTF. The DNA for the CDR3 is TGTGCGTCGGTGGGCCGCTATGGCTACACCTTC. The full variable domain, in which reference TRBV19 and TRBJ1-2 provide the parts outside the CDR3, is DGGITQSPKYLFRKEGQNVTLSCEQNLNHDAMYWYRQDPGQGLRLIYYSQIVNDFQKGDIAEGYSVSREKKESFPLTVTSAQKNPTAFYLCASVGRYGYTFGSGTRLTVV.

This chain uses TRBV27 with TRBJ2-7; no clear D gene. CDR3 length: 12 residues. Germline loops: CDR1 MNHEY, CDR2 SMNVEV (reference sequence). V was clipped by 5 bases and J by 3 bases, with 8 bases between them. This CDR3 reads CASSHSLYEQYF. The DNA for the CDR3 is TGTGCCAGCAGTCACAGCCTCTACGAGCAGTACTTC.

This chain uses TRBV7-8 with TRBJ1-1, with 9 bases fitting TRBD1. The CDR3 is 14 amino acids. Germline lookup yields CDR1 SGHVS and CDR2 FQNEAQ. V shed 5 bases, J shed 8 bases, and the junction held 9 bases outside the gene matches. CDR3 region: CASSPTWTGEEAFF. The CDR3 bases are TGTGCCAGCAGCCCGACCTGGACAGGGGAGGAAGCTTTCTTT.

The chain employs TRBV4-1 and TRBJ1-5; TRBD1 matches 11 bases. Trimming removed 0 bases from V and 7 bases from J; junction bases left unmatched: 8. This CDR3 has 17 amino acids. Germline-derived CDR1 and CDR2 are MGHRA and YSYEKL. CDR3 bases: TGCGCCAGCAGCCAAGATCTTTCCGGGACAGGGGGGCAGCCCCAGCATTTT. Its protein product is CASSQDLSGTGGQPQHF.

The chain uses TRBV19 and TRBJ2-1, with a possible D match to TRBD1 (6 bases). The germline V gene has CDR1 LNHDA and CDR2 SQIVND (reference sequence). Trimming took off 7 bases at V and 0 bases at J, with 16 bases between the two ends. The CDR3 consists of 16 residues. The CDR3 DNA reads as TGTGCCAGTACCTTGGGGGCCTCTAGCTCCTACAATGAGCAGTTCTTC. Its protein is CASTLGASSSYNEQFF.

The V gene is TRBV2, the J gene TRBJ1-2; 7 bases match TRBD1. The trim removed 7 bases at V and 5 bases at J, leaving 13 bases unmatched. Germline V gene lookup returns CDR1 SNHLY and CDR2 FYNNEI. The CDR3 covers 15 residues. The CDR3 DNA reads as TGTGCCAGCAAAGAAAGTAGGACAGGAGATTATGGCTACACCTTC. The encoded protein is CASKESRTGDYGYTF.

Here the CDR3 DNA reads TGTGCCAGCAGTTTTATCCCCCTAAACACCGGGGAGCTGTTTTTT. Protein sequence: CASSFIPLNTGELFF. V is TRBV27 and J is TRBJ2-2; no reliable D call. CDR3 length: 15 amino acids. The germline V gene encodes CDR1 MNHEY and CDR2 SMNVEV (reference sequence). Trimming shortened V by 3 bases and J by 2 bases, and 10 bases separated the two germline ends.

The rearrangement joins TRBV19 to TRBJ1-4; 10 nucleotides line up with TRBD1. In germline, CDR1 is LNHDA, CDR2 SQIVND (reference sequence). V gave up 9 bases and J gave up 5 bases; unmatched junction bases: 12. The CDR3 totals 16 residues. This CDR3 reads CASRDRGSTRNEKLFF. CDR3 nucleotide sequence: TGTGCCAGCCGGGACAGGGGCTCAACTAGGAATGAAAAACTGTTTTTT.

The table lists this clone with many counts. The chain couples TRBV11-2 to TRBJ1-3, with unresolved D. Looked up from germline, CDR1 is SGHAT and CDR2 is FQNNGV. This CDR3 contains 11 residues. Between the trimmed V and J ends, which lost 3 bases and 6 bases, there was a span of 3 bases. CDR3 sequence reads: CASSFLNTIYF. In nucleotides, the CDR3 is TGTGCCAGCAGCTTTTTAAACACCATATATTTT.

This clone showed up just a few times. The chain employs TRBV7-7 and TRBJ1-1, with D unclear. The CDR3 is 13 residues long. V lost 5 bases, J lost 4 bases, and 11 bases lay in between. CDR1 and CDR2 (germline): SSHAT, FNYEAQ (reference sequence). The DNA for the CDR3 is TGTGCCAGCAGCACCTCGCCGGGCACTGAAGCTTTCTTT. Translating it yields CASSTSPGTEAFF.

V and J are TRBV5-1 and TRBJ1-2, with a tentative D call TRBD1 (5 bases). V was trimmed by 4 bases and J by 0 bases, leaving 13 bases between them. The CDR3 has 15 residues. Germline values: CDR1 SGHRS, CDR2 YFSETQ. CDR3: CASSPETEANYGYTF. CDR3 DNA sequence: TGCGCCAGCAGCCCGGAGACAGAAGCTAACTATGGCTACACCTTC.

The V call is TRBV4-3, the J call TRBJ2-7; D is undetermined. The V and J ends lost 1 base and 1 base respectively, with 8 bases between them. The CDR3 length is 14 residues. Germline CDR1 is LGHNA and CDR2 is YSLEER. CDR3 sequence: CASSQGVRSYEQYF. The CDR3 DNA follows: TGCGCCAGCAGCCAAGGGGTACGATCCTACGAGCAGTACTTC.

In its sample, this clone was seen a few times. The rearrangement joins TRBV5-1 to TRBJ2-6; D gene ambiguous. Deletions cut 1 base from V and 1 base from J, with 12 bases between. Germline assignment: CDR1 SGHRS and CDR2 YFSETQ. The CDR3 is made up of 17 amino acids. CDR3 DNA sequence: TGCGCCAGCAGCTTGATGTCGGCAGTTTCTGGGGCCAACGTCCTGACTTTC. It encodes CASSLMSAVSGANVLTF.

The chain links TRBV4-2 to TRBJ1-1, with D unclear. The CDR3 sequence is 15 residues long. V was pared by 1 base and J by 0 bases, with 9 bases between. Germline V lookup: CDR1 LGHNA, CDR2 YNFKEQ. The CDR3 DNA sequence: TGTGCCAGCAGCCAAGTGGGAACAATGAACACTGAAGCTTTCTTT. This codes for CASSQVGTMNTEAFF.

The sample holds one count of this clone. The rearrangement uses TRBV7-9 and TRBJ2-5; D is unresolved. This CDR3 is 12 amino acids long. The V gene's germline CDR1 is SEHNR and CDR2 FQNEAQ (reference sequence). The V end was cut by 6 bases, the J end by 5 bases, with 10 bases between. The CDR3 nucleotides read TGTGCCAGCAGAAACCGTAGGGAGACCCAGTACTTC. Translating gives CASRNRRETQYF.

The V call is TRBV5-1, the J call TRBJ2-7, with 10 bases aligning to TRBD1. Trimming took 0 bases from V and 5 from J; bases not matched to a gene: 5. This CDR3 spans 15 amino acids. Germline lookup yields CDR1 SGHRS and CDR2 YFSETQ. The CDR3, as DNA: TGCGCCAGCAGCTTGGGGGGACAGGGGCCCCACGAGCAGTACTTC. Its translation is CASSLGGQGPHEQYF.

The genes are TRBV2 and TRBJ2-7; 7 positions agree with TRBD1. The CDR3 is made up of 15 amino acids. V dropped 6 bases and J dropped 1; count of bases not matched to a gene: 9. The germline gives CDR1 SNHLY, CDR2 FYNNEI. CDR3 amino acids: CASRHMRQGSYEQYF. The CDR3 region has the DNA TGTGCCAGCAGACATATGCGACAGGGTTCCTACGAGCAGTACTTC.

The chain uses TRBV5-1 and TRBJ1-1; the D is unclear. The germline gives CDR1 SGHRS, CDR2 YFSETQ. This CDR3 contains 14 residues. Trimming cost V 1 base and J 1 base, with 8 bases left between them. CDR3 coding DNA: TGCGCCAGCAGCTTGCTAACGGCGAACACTGAAGCTTTCTTT. It codes for CASSLLTANTEAFF.

This chain uses TRBV27 with TRBJ1-1; D possibly corresponds to TRBD1 (5 bases). The germline V gene encodes CDR1 MNHEY and CDR2 SMNVEV (reference sequence). The CDR3 runs 14 residues. Trimming cost V 5 bases and J 2 bases, with 12 bases left between them. The CDR3 DNA sequence: TGTGCCAGCAGTCCCCTTTGGGGCAACACTGAAGCTTTCTTT. It yields the protein CASSPLWGNTEAFF.

The rearrangement joins TRBV18 to TRBJ2-7, with 7 bases matching TRBD1. The CDR3 is 16 amino acids. V was clipped by 3 bases and J by 0 bases; unmatched bases: 8. CDR1 and CDR2 (germline): KGHSH, LQKENI. CDR3 protein: CASSPIRDSYSYEQYF. Written as DNA, the CDR3 is TGTGCCAGCTCACCGATCCGGGACAGTTACTCCTACGAGCAGTACTTC. Supplemented by reference TRBV18 and TRBJ2-7, the full variable domain reads NAGVMQNPRHLVRRRGQEARLRCSPMKGHSHVYWYRQLPEEGLKFMVYLQKENIIDESGMPKERFSAEFPKEGPSILRIQQVVRGDSAAYFCASSPIRDSYSYEQYFGPGTRLTVT.

This chain links TRBV7-2 with TRBJ1-2, with D possibly matching TRBD1 (5 bases). CDR1 and CDR2 from the germline V gene are SGHTA and FQGNSA. V was cut by 5 bases and J by 4 bases, with 11 bases left in between. CDR3 size: 13 residues. Here the CDR3 DNA reads TGTGCCAGCAGCCGAGCAGGGAGCTATGGCTACACCTTC. As protein: CASSRAGSYGYTF.

V and J are TRBV11-2 and TRBJ1-2, with D tentatively TRBD1 (6 bases). The CDR3 runs to 17 residues. Germline V gene data show CDR1 as SGHAT and CDR2 as FQNNGV. V was cut by 0 bases and J by 2 bases, with 16 bases left in between. CDR3 sequence: CASSLDHSGGLNYGYTF. CDR3 nucleotide sequence: TGTGCCAGCAGCTTAGACCATTCGGGGGGCTTGAACTATGGCTACACCTTC.

V gene TRBV2 combines with J gene TRBJ2-7; D not certain. Germline V gene data show CDR1 as SNHLY and CDR2 as FYNNEI. The CDR3 extends over 13 amino acids. Trimming left V 7 bases short and J 4 bases short, with 14 bases between. The CDR3 spells CASKEGFEYEQYF. The CDR3 DNA follows: TGTGCCAGCAAGGAAGGGTTCGAGTACGAGCAGTACTTC.